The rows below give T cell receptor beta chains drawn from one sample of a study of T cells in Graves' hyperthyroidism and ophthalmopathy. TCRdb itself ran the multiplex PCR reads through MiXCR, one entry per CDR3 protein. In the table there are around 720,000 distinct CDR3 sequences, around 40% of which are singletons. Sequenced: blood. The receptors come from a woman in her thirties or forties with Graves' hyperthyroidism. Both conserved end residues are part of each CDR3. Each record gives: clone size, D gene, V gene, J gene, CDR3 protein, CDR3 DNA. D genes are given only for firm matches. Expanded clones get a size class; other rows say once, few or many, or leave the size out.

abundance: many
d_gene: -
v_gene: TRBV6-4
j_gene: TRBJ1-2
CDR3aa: CASSDSGLRGYTF
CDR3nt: TGTGCCAGCAGTGACTCGGGGTTGAGGGGCTACACCTTC

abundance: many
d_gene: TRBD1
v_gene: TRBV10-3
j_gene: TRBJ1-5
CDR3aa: CAISDRGLEQPQHF
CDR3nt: TGTGCCATCAGCGACAGGGGGCTAGAACAGCCCCAGCATTTT

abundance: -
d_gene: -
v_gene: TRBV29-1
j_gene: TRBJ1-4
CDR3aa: CSVDDGGIGKLFF
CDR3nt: TGCAGCGTTGACGACGGGGGAATCGGCAAACTGTTTTTT

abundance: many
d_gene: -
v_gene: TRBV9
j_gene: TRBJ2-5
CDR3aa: CASSVGLSGLETQYF
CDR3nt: TGTGCCAGCAGCGTAGGGCTCTCGGGGCTAGAGACCCAGTACTTC

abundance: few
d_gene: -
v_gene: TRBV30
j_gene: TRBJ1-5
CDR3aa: CAWSLGTIGNQPQHF
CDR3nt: TGTGCCTGGAGCCTAGGGACAATCGGCAATCAGCCCCAGCATTTT

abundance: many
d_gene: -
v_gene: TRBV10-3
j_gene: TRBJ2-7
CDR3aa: CAISVRWGRNSYEQYF
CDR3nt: TGTGCCATCAGTGTTCGATGGGGGAGGAATTCCTACGAGCAGTACTTC

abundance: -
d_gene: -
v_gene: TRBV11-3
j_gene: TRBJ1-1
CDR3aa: CASSQMGLAPEAFF
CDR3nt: TGTGCCAGCAGCCAAATGGGTCTCGCGCCAGAAGCTTTCTTT

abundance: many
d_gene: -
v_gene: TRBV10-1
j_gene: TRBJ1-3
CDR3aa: CASSETGFGNTIYF
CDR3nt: TGCGCCAGCAGTGAGACAGGGTTTGGAAACACCATATATTTT

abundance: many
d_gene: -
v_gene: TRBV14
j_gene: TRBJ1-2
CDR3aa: CASSQTKKRHGYTF
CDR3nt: TGTGCCAGCAGCCAGACTAAGAAGAGACATGGCTACACCTTC

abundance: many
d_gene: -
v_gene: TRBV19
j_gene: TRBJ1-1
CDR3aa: CASNGHQNTEAFF
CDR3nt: TGTGCCAGTAACGGACATCAGAACACTGAAGCTTTCTTT

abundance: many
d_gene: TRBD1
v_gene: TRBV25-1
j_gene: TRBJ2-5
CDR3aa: CASRKNDRDETQYF
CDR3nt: TGTGCCAGCCGAAAGAACGACAGGGACGAGACCCAGTACTTC

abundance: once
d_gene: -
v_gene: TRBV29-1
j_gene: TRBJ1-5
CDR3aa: CSLVGREDNQPQHF
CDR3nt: TGCAGCTTGGTGGGCAGGGAGGACAATCAGCCCCAGCATTTT

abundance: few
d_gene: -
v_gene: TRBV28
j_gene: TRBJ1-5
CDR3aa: CASRGRAGSRQPQHF
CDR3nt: TGTGCCAGCAGGGGGAGGGCAGGGAGCCGTCAGCCCCAGCATTTT

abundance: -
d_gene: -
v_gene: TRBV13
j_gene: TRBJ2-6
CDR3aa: CASSPTRAGTNVLTF
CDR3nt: TGTGCCAGCAGCCCCACCAGGGCTGGGACCAACGTCCTGACTTTC

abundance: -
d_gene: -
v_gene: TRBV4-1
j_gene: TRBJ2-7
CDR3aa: CASSQAEVSYEQYF
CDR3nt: TGCGCCAGCAGCCAAGCGGAGGTTTCCTACGAGCAGTACTTC

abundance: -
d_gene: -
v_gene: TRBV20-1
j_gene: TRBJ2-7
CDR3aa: CSARSASAASSYQQYF
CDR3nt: TGCAGTGCTAGGTCCGCTAGCGCCGCCTCATCCTACCAGCAGTACTTC

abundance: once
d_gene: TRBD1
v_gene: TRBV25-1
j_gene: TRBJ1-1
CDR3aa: CASSRETGGTEAFF
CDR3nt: TGTGCCAGCAGTAGGGAGACAGGGGGCACTGAAGCTTTCTTT

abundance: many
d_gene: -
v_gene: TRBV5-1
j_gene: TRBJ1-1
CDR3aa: CASSLHRESTEAFF
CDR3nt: TGCGCCAGCAGCTTACACAGGGAGAGCACTGAAGCTTTCTTT

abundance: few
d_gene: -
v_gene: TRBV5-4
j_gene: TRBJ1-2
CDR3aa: CANRRDLGDYGYTF
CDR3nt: TGTGCCAACAGGCGGGACCTCGGCGACTATGGCTACACCTTC

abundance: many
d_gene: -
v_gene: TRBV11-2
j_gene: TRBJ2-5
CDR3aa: CASSLLVGNQETQYF
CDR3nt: TGTGCCAGCAGCTTATTGGTGGGCAACCAAGAGACCCAGTACTTC

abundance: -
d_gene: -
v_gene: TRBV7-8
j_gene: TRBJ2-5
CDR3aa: CASGQGWGIDETQYF
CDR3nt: TGCGCCAGCGGCCAAGGATGGGGTATCGATGAGACCCAGTACTTC

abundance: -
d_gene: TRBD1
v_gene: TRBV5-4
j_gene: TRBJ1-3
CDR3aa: CASSQGQGTSGNTIYF
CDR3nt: TGTGCCAGCAGCCAGGGACAGGGGACCTCTGGAAACACCATATATTTT

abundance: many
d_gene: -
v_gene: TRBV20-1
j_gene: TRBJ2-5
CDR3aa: CSASPTARGETQYF
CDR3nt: TGCAGTGCTAGTCCGACGGCCCGTGGGGAGACCCAGTACTTC

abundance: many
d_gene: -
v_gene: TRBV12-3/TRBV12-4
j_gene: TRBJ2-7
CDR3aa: CASSQTSTYEQYF
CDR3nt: TGTGCCAGCAGTCAAACTAGCACCTACGAGCAGTACTTC

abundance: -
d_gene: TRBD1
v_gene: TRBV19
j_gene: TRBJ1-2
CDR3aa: CASSTRGLIHGYTF
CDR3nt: TGTGCCAGTAGTACCAGGGGGCTCATACATGGCTACACCTTC

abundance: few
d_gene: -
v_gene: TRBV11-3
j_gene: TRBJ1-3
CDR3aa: CASSSTADSGNTIYF
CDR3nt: TGTGCCAGCAGCTCGACAGCTGACTCTGGAAACACCATATATTTT

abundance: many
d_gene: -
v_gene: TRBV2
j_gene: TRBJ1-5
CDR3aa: CASSGGGETQHF
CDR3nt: TGTGCCAGCAGTGGTGGGGGGGAGACCCAGCATTTT